This T cell receptor (beta chain) was recorded in a study of blood T cell repertoires in COVID-19. The repertoire was sequenced with immunoSEQ multiplex PCR; TCRdb's copy has only in-frame clones and lacks some. The sample has more than 250,000 clones, about 83% seen once. This CDR3 comprises 15 residues. Trimming cost V 1 base and J 2 bases, with 11 bases left between them. Germline V lookup: CDR1 SNHLY, CDR2 FYNNEI. This clone was found many times. The sequence was collected from a woman aged 50 to 60 with acute or convalescent COVID-19. The chain is built from TRBV2 and TRBJ1-2; D is undetermined. The source material was peripheral blood. CDR3 in DNA: TGTGCCAGCAGTGAAGGAGACATGCTCAACTATGGCTACACCTTC. It specifies CASSEGDMLNYGYTF.